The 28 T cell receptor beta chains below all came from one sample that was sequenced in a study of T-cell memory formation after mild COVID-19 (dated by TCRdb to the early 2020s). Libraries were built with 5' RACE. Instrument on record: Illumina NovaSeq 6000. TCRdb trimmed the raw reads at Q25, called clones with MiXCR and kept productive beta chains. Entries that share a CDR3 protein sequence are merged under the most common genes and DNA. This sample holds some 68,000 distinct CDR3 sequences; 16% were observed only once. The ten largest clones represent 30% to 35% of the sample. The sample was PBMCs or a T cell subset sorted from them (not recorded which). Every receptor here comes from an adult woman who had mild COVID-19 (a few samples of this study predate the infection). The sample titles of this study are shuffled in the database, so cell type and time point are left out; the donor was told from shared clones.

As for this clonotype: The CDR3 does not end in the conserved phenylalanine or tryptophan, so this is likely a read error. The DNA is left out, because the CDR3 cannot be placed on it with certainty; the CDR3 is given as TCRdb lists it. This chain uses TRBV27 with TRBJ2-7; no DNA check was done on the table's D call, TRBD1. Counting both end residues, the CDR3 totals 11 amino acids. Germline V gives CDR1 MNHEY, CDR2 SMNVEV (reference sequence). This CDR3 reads CASTAGPRTGR.

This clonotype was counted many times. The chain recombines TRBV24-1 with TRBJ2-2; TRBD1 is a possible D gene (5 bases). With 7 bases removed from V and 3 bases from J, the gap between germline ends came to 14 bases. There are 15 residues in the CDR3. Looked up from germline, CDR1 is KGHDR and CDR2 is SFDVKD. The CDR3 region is CATSDQGEDTGELFF. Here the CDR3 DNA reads TGTGCCACCAGCGACCAGGGCGAGGACACCGGGGAGCTGTTTTTT.

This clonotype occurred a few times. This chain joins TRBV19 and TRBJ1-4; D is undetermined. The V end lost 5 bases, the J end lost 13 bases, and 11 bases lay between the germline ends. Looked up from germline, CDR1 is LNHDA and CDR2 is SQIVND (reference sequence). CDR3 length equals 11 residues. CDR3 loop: CASSDDTILFF. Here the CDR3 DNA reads TGTGCCAGTAGTGACGACACGATACTGTTTTTT.

The CDR3 sequence is CAWERDRRDLEAFF. CDR3 DNA: TGTGCCTGGGAAAGGGACAGGAGGGACCTTGAAGCTTTCTTT. This chain links TRBV30 with TRBJ1-1; 8 bases agree with TRBD1. Trimming took 5 bases from V and 7 from J; bases not matched to a gene: 12. Germline CDR1 is GTSNPN and CDR2 is SVGIG (reference sequence). This CDR3 has 14 amino acids.

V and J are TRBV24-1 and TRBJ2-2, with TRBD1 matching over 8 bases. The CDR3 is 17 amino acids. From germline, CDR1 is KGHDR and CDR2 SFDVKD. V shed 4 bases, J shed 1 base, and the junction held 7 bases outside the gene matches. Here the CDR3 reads CATSDPKTGENTGELFF. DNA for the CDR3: TGTGCCACCAGTGACCCCAAGACAGGGGAGAACACCGGGGAGCTGTTTTTT.

The CDR3 sequence: CASRLNMEALWNSPLHF. Written as DNA, the CDR3 is TGTGCCAGCAGGCTGAACATGGAAGCCTTGTGGAATTCACCCCTCCACTTT. The chain joins TRBV27 to TRBJ1-6; D is unresolved. Per the germline V gene, CDR1 is MNHEY and CDR2 is SMNVEV (reference sequence). V was trimmed by 6 bases and J by 7 bases, leaving 22 bases between them. There are 17 residues in the CDR3.

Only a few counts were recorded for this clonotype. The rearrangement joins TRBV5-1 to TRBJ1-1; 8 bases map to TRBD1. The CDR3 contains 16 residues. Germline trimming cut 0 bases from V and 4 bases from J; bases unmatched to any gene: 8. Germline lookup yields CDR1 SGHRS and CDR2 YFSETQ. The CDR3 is CASSLAQGAFGTEAFF. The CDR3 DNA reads TGCGCCAGCAGCTTGGCGCAGGGGGCGTTTGGCACTGAAGCTTTCTTT.

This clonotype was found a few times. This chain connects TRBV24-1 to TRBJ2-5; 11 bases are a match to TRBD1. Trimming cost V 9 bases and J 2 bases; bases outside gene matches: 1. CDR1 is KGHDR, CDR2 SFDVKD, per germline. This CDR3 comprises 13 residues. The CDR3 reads CATGDRGQETQYF. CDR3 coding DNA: TGTGCCACCGGGGACAGGGGGCAAGAGACCCAGTACTTC.

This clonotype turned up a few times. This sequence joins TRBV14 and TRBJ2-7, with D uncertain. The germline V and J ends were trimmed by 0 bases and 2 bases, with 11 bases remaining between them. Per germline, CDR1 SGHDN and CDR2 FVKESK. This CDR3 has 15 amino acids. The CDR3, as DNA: TGTGCCAGCAGCCAAGATCAGGCCCCGACCTACGAGCAGTACTTC. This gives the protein CASSQDQAPTYEQYF.

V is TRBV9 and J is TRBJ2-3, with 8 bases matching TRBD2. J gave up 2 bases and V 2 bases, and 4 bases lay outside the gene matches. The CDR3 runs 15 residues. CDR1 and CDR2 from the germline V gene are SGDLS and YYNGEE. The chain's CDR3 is CASSVSSGVTDTQYF. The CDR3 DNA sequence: TGTGCCAGCAGCGTGAGTAGCGGGGTCACAGATACGCAGTATTTT. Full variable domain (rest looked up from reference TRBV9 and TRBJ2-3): DSGVTQTPKHLITATGQRVTLRCSPRSGDLSVYWYQQSLDQGLQFLIQYYNGEERAKGNILERFSAQQFPDLHSELNLSSLELGDSALYFCASSVSSGVTDTQYFGPGTRLTVL.

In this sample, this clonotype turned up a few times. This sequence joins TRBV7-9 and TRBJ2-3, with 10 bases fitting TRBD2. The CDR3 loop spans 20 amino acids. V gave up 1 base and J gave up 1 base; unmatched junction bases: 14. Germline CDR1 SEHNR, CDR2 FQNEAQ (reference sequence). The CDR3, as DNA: TGTGCCAGCAGCTTAGTTCAGCGTACTAGCGGGGCCCACCGCACAGATACGCAGTATTTT. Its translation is CASSLVQRTSGAHRTDTQYF. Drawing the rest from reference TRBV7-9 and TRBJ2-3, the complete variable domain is DTGVSQNPRHKITKRGQNVTFRCDPISEHNRLYWYRQTLGQGPEFLTYFQNEAQLEKSRLLSDRFSAERPKGSFSTLEIQRTEQGDSAMYLCASSLVQRTSGAHRTDTQYFGPGTRLTVL.

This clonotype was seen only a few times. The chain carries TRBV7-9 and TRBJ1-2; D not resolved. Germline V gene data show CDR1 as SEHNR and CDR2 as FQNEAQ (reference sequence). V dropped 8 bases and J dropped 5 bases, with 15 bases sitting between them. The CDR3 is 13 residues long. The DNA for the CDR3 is TGTGCCAGCGGCCTTCGCTCGGATTATGGCTACACCTTC. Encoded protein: CASGLRSDYGYTF.

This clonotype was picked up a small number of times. CDR3 nucleotide sequence: TGTGCCAGCAGTTTATCATATAGACATGAGCAGTTCTTC. Protein sequence: CASSLSYRHEQFF. The V and J genes are TRBV27 and TRBJ2-1; D gene uncertain. The V end was cut by 0 bases, the J end by 8 bases, with 8 bases between. Germline values: CDR1 MNHEY, CDR2 SMNVEV (reference sequence). The CDR3 length is 13 residues.

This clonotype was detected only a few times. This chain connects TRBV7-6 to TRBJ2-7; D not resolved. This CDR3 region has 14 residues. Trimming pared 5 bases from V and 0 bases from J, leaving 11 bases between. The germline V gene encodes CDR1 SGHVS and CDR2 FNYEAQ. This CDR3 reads CASSLSRNSYEQYF. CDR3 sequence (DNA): TGTGCCAGCAGCCTTAGTCGGAACTCCTACGAGCAGTACTTC.

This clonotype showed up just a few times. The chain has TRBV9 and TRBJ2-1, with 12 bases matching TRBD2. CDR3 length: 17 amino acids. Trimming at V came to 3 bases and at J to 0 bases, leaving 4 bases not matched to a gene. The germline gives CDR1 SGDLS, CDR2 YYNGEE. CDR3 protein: CASSASSGGASYNEQFF. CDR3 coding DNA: TGTGCCAGCAGCGCTTCTAGCGGGGGGGCCTCCTACAATGAGCAGTTCTTC.

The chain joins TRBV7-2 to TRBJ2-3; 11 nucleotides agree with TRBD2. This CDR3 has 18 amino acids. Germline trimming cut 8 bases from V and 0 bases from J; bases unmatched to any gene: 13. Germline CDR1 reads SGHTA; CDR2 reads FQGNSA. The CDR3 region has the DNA TGTGCCAGCTCCTTGGAGGTTAGCGGGGGGGCTAGCACAGATACGCAGTATTTT. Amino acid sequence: CASSLEVSGGASTDTQYF.

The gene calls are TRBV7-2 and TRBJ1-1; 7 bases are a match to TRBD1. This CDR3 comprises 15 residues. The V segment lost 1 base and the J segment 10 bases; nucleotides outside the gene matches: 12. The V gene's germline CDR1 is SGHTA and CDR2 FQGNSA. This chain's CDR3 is CASSLGRDSSLPAFF. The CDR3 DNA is TGTGCCAGCAGCTTAGGTCGGGACAGCAGTTTACCAGCTTTCTTT.

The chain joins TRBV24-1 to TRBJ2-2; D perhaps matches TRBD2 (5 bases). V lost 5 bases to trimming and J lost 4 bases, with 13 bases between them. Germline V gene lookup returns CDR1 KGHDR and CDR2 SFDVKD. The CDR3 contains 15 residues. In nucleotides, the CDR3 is TGTGCCACCAGTGCCCCCGGGGTTCTCACCGGGGAGCTGTTTTTT. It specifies CATSAPGVLTGELFF.

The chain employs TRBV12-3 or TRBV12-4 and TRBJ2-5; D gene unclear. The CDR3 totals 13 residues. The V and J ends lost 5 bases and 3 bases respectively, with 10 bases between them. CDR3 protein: CASSLPSEETQYF. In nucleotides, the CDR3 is TGTGCCAGCAGTCTACCTAGTGAAGAGACCCAGTACTTC.

The CDR3 spells CATSELRPHGLADPFF. CDR3 nucleotide sequence: TGTGCCACCAGTGAACTAAGGCCCCATGGACTAGCGGACCCGTTCTTC. The chain recombines TRBV24-1 with TRBJ2-1, with TRBD2 matching over 10 bases. This CDR3 comprises 16 residues. Looked up from germline, CDR1 is KGHDR and CDR2 is SFDVKD. V dropped 4 bases and J dropped 15; count of bases not matched to a gene: 17.

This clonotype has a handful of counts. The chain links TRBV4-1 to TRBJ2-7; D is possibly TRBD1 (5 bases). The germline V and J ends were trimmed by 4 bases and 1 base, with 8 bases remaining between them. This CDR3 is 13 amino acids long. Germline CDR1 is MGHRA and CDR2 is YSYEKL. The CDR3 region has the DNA TGCGCCAGCAGCCCTCAGGGATCCTACGAGCAGTACTTC. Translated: CASSPQGSYEQYF.

The CDR3 reads CASSRPTSEVTDTQYF. The CDR3 region has the DNA TGTGCCAGCTCCCGGCCGACTAGCGAGGTCACAGATACGCAGTATTTT. The J gene is TRBJ2-3, the V gene TRBV18; 8 bases match TRBD2. Germline CDR1 is KGHSH and CDR2 is LQKENI. The CDR3 is 16 residues long. V lost 6 bases to trimming and J lost 2 bases; unmatched junction nucleotides: 10.

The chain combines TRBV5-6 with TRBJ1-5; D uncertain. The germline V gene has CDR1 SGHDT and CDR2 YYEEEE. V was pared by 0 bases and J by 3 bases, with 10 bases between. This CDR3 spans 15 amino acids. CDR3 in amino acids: CASSLARVYNQPQHF. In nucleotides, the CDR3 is TGTGCCAGCAGCTTGGCAAGGGTTTACAATCAGCCCCAGCATTTT.

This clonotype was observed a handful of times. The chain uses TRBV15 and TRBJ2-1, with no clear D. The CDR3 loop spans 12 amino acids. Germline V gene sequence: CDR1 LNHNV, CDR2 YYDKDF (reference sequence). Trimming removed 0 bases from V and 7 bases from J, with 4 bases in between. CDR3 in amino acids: CATSRDENEQFF. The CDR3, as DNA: TGTGCCACCAGCAGAGATGAAAATGAGCAGTTCTTC.

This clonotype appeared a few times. In DNA, the CDR3 is TGTGCCACCAGTAAAGTTGCCGGGGAGCTGTTTTTT. Amino acid sequence: CATSKVAGELFF. V is TRBV24-1 and J is TRBJ2-2; no reliable D call. This CDR3 has 12 amino acids. Trimming shortened V by 6 bases and J by 6 bases, and 7 bases separated the two germline ends. Per germline, CDR1 KGHDR and CDR2 SFDVKD.

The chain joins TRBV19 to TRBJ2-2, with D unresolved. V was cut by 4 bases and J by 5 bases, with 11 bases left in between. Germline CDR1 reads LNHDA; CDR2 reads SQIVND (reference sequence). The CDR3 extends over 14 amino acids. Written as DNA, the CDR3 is TGTGCCAGTAGTAGCTTGGGGTCGACCGGGGAGCTGTTTTTT. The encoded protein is CASSSLGSTGELFF.

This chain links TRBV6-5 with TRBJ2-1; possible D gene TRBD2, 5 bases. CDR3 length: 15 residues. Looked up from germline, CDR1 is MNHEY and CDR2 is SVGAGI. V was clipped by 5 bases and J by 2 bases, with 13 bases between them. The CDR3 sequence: CASSELALPYNEQFF. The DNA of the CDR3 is TGTGCCAGCAGTGAATTAGCGCTACCCTACAATGAGCAGTTCTTC.

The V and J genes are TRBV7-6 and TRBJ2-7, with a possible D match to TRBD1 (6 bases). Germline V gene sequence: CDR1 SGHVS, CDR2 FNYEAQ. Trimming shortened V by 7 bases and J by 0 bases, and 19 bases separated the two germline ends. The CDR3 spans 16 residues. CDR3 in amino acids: CASTPRRDMSSYEQYF. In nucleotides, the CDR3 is TGTGCCAGCACCCCGCGCCGGGACATGAGCTCCTACGAGCAGTACTTC.